Sequencing of this T cell receptor beta chain was carried out in a study of cytomegalovirus exposure and HLA in healthy donors. For this clone: Its specificity is not known.

Study-wide findings and caveats: Within an earlier analysis, most TCR beta V segments proved productive either about 87% or about 30% of the time.

The primer mix had 60 Vbeta and 13 Jbeta primers. Using immunoSEQ multiplex PCR, the repertoire was profiled, and TCRdb retains in-frame clones only, with some absent. The top ten clones hold over 3% of a sample with about 130,000 clones, 75% to 90% of them seen once. The sequenced sample consisted of PBMCs. The receptor comes from a woman in her forties in good health and CMV-seronegative.

The CDR3 spells CASSQDLQGGSPLHF. The CDR3, as DNA: TGCGCCAGCAGCCAAGATCTTCAGGGGGGTTCACCCCTCCACTTT. This chain uses TRBV4-1 with TRBJ1-6; 7 bases are shared with TRBD1. CDR3 length equals 15 residues. Looked up from germline, CDR1 is MGHRA and CDR2 is YSYEKL. V was pared by 0 bases and J by 9 bases, with 5 bases of the junction left unmatched.